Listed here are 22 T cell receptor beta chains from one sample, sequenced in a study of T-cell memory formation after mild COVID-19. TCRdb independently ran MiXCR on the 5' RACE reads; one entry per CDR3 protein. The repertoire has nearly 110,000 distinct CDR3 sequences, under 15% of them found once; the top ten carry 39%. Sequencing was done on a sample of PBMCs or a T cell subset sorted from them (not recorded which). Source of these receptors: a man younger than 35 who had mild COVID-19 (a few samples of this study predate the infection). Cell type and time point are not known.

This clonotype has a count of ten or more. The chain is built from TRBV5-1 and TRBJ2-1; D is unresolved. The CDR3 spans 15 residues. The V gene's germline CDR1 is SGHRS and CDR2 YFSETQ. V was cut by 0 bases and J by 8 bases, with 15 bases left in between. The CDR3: CASSLDVGKRYEQFF. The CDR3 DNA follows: TGCGCCAGCAGCTTGGATGTAGGGAAGAGGTATGAGCAGTTCTTC.

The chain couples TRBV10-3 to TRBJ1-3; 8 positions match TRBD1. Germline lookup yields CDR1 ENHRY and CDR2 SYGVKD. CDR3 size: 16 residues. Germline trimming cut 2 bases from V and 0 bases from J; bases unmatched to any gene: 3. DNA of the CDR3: TGTGCCATCAGTGAGGGACAGGGCCTCTCTGGAAACACCATATATTTT. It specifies CAISEGQGLSGNTIYF.

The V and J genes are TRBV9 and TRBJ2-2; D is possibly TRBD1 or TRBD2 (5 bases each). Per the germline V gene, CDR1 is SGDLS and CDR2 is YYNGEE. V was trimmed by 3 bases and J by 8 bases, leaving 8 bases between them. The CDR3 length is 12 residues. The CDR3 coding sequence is TGTGCCAGCAGCGGAGGGGAAGGGGAGCTGTTTTTT. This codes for CASSGGEGELFF.

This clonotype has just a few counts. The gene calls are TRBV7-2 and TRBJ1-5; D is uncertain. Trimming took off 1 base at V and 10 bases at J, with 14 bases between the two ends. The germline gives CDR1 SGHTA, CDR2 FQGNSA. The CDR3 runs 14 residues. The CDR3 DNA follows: TGTGCCAGCAGCTTAGAACCAGGCCCGCATCCCCAGCATTTT. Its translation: CASSLEPGPHPQHF.

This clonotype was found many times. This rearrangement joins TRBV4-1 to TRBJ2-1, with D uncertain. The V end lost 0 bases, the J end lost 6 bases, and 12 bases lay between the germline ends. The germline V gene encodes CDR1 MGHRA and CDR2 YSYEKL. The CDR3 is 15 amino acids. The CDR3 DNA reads TGCGCCAGCAGCCAAGAAGGCTCACAAGGCAATGAGCAGTTCTTC. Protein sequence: CASSQEGSQGNEQFF.

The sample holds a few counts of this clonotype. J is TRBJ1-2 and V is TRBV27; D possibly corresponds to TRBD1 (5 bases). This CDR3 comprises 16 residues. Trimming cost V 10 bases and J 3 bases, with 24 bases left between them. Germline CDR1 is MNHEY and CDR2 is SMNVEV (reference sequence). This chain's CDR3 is CATKETDSPPHYGYTF. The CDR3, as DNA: TGTGCCACCAAAGAGACAGATTCCCCTCCGCACTATGGCTACACCTTC.

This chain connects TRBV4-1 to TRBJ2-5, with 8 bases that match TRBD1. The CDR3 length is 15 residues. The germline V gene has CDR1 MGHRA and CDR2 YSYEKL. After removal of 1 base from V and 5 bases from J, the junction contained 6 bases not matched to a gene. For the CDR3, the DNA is TGCGCCAGCAGCCAAGGTCTGACAGGGGACGAGACCCAGTACTTC. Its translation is CASSQGLTGDETQYF.

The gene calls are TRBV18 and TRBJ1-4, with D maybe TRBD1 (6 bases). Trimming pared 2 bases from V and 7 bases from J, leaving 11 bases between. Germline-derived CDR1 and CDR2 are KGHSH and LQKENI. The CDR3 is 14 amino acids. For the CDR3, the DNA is TGTGCCAGCTCACCATCCGGGGGCCGTGAAAAACTGTTTTTT. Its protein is CASSPSGGREKLFF.

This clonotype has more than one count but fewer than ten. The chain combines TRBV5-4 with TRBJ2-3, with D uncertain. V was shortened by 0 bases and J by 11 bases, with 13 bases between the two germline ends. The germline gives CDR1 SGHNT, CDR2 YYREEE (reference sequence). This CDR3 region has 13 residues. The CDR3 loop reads CASSLAPRGRQYF. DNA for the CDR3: TGTGCCAGCAGCTTGGCCCCGAGAGGAAGGCAGTATTTT.

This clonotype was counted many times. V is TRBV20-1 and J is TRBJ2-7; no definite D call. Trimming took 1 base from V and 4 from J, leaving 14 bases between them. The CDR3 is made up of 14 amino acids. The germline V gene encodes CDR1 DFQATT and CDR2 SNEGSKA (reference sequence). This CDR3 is CSARVVNLTYEQYF. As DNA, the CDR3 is TGCAGTGCTAGAGTGGTCAACTTAACTTACGAGCAGTACTTC.

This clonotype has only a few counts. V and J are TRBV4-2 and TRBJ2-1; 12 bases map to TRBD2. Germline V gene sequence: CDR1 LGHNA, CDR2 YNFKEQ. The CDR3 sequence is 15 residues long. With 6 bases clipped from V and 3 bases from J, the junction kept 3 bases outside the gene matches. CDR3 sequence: CASRSTSGGYNEQFF. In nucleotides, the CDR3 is TGTGCCAGCAGGTCGACTAGCGGGGGCTACAATGAGCAGTTCTTC.

The CDR3 DNA sequence: TGTGCCAGCAGTTTACAGGGCCATGAGCAGTTCTTC. Translating gives CASSLQGHEQFF. This sequence joins TRBV6-5 and TRBJ2-1, with D maybe TRBD1 (6 bases). Trimming removed 4 bases from V and 8 bases from J, with 9 bases in between. The CDR3 covers 12 residues. CDR1 and CDR2 (germline): MNHEY, SVGAGI.

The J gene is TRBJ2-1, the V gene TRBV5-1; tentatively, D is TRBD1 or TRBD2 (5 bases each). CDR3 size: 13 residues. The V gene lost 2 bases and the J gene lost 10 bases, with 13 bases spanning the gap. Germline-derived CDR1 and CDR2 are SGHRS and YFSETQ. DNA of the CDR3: TGCGCCAGCAGCTTTGGGACCGCCATCGAGCAGTTCTTC. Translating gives CASSFGTAIEQFF.

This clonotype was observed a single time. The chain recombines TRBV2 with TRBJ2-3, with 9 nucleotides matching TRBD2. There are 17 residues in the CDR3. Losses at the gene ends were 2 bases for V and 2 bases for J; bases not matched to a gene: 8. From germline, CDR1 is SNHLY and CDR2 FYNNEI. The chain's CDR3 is CASSESTAGGYTDTQYF. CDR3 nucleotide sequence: TGTGCCAGCAGTGAATCGACCGCGGGGGGGTACACAGATACGCAGTATTTT. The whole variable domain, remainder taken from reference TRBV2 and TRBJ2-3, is EPEVTQTPSHQVTQMGQEVILRCVPISNHLYFYWYRQILGQKVEFLVSFYNNEISEKSEIFDDQFSVERPDGSNFTLKIRSTKLEDSAMYFCASSESTAGGYTDTQYFGPGTRLTVL.

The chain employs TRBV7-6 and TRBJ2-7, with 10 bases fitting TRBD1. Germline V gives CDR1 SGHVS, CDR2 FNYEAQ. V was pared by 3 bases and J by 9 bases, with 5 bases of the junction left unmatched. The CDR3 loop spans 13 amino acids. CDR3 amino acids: CASSLGQGFGQYF. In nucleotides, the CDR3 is TGTGCCAGCAGCTTGGGACAGGGGTTCGGGCAGTACTTC.

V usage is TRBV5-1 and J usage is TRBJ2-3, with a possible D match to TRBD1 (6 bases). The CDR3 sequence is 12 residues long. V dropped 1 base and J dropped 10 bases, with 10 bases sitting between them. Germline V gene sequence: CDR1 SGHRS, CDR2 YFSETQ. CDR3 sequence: CASSLQGLPQYF. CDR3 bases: TGCGCCAGCAGCTTGCAGGGGCTACCGCAGTATTTT.

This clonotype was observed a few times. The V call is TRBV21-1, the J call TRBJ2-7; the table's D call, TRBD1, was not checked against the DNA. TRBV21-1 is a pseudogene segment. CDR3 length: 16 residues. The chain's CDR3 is CASSKGGPTMVYEQYV. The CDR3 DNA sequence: TGTGCCAGCAGCAAAGGGGGGCCCACAATGGTCTACGAGCAGTACGTC.

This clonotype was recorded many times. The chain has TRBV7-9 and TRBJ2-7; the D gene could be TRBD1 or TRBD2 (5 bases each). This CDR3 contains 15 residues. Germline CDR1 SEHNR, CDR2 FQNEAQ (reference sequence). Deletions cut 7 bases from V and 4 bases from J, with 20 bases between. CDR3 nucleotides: TGTGCCAGCACCCAACCTACGGGACGGATATACGAGCAGTACTTC. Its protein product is CASTQPTGRIYEQYF.

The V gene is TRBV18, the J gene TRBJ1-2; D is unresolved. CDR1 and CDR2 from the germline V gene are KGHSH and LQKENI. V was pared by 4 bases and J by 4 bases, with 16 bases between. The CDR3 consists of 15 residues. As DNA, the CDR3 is TGTGCCAGCTCACTCGAATGGGCAGACCCCTATGGCTACACCTTC. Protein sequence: CASSLEWADPYGYTF.

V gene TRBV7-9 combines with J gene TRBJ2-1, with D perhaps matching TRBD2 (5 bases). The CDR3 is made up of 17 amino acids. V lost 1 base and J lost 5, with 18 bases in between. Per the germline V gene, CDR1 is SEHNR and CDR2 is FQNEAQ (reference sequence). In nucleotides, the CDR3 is TGTGCCAGCAGCTTAGAGGGTACGGGCCGGCGGGACAATGAGCAGTTCTTC. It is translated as CASSLEGTGRRDNEQFF.

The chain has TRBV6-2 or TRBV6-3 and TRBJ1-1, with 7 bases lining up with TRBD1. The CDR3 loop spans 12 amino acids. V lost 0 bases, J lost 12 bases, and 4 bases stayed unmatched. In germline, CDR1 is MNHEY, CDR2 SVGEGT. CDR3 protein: CASSYSDRRPFF. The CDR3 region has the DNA TGTGCCAGCAGTTACTCGGACAGGAGGCCTTTCTTT.

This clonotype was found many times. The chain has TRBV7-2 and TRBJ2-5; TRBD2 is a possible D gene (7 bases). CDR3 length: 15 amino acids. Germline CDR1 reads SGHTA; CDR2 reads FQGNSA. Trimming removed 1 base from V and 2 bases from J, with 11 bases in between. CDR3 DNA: TGTGCCAGCAGCTTAGGGGGGGGGCCACAAGAGACCCAGTACTTC. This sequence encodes CASSLGGGPQETQYF.